Following are 17 T cell receptor beta chains from one sample sequenced in a study of T cell responses to AZD1222 COVID-19 vaccine. Assay: immunoSEQ multiplex PCR; the TCRdb copy retains only in-frame clones and omits some. The repertoire holds about 140,000 clones, with about 91% as singletons. The material sequenced was peripheral blood, taken 28 days after the second AZD1222 dose. The source is an adult who received the AZD1222 COVID-19 vaccine.

The table lists this clone with a count of one. In nucleotides, the CDR3 is TGTGCCAGCAGTTTATCCCCGTCGGGGACAGGGTACATTCAGTACTTC. Translating gives CASSLSPSGTGYIQYF. V usage is TRBV28 and J usage is TRBJ2-4; 9 bases line up with TRBD1. The junction had 9 bases not matched to a gene; V was cut back by 1 base and J by 8 bases. The germline CDR1 and CDR2 sequences are MDHEN and SYDVKM. CDR3 size: 16 residues.

The J gene is TRBJ2-3, the V gene TRBV5-1; TRBD2 matches at 7 bases. The CDR3 runs to 14 residues. The germline V gene encodes CDR1 SGHRS and CDR2 YFSETQ. Trimming removed 1 base from V and 5 bases from J; junction bases left unmatched: 4. For the CDR3, the DNA is TGCGCCAGCAGCTTGAGCAGGGAGGGAGATACGCAGTATTTT. Protein sequence: CASSLSREGDTQYF. Combining the CDR3 with reference TRBV5-1 and TRBJ2-3 gives the whole variable domain KAGVTQTPRYLIKTRGQQVTLSCSPISGHRSVSWYQQTPGQGLQFLFEYFSETQRNKGNFPGRFSGRQFSNSRSEMNVSTLELGDSALYLCASSLSREGDTQYFGPGTRLTVL.

The chain has TRBV3-1 (or the pseudogene TRBV3-2) and TRBJ2-7; D may be TRBD1 or TRBD2 (5 bases each). Germline lookup yields CDR1 LGHDT and CDR2 YNNKEL (reference sequence). Trimming removed 1 base from V and 2 bases from J, with 9 bases in between. The CDR3 has 14 amino acids. CDR3 coding DNA: TGTGCCAGCAGCCAAGGTCTGGGACCCTACGAGCAGTACTTC. The encoded protein is CASSQGLGPYEQYF.

This chain connects TRBV4-1 to TRBJ2-2; 9 bases are shared with TRBD2. The CDR3 consists of 16 residues. J lost 3 bases, V lost 3 bases, and 5 bases had no gene match. The germline CDR1 and CDR2 sequences are MGHRA and YSYEKL. In DNA form, the CDR3 reads TGCGCCAGCAGCCAGCGGGAGGGGGCGGACACCGGGGAGCTGTTTTTT. This gives the protein CASSQREGADTGELFF.

The rearrangement joins TRBV28 to TRBJ2-7; 14 bases match TRBD2. Germline V gene data show CDR1 as MDHEN and CDR2 as SYDVKM. CDR3 length equals 15 residues. Germline trimming cut 8 bases from V and 2 bases from J; bases unmatched to any gene: 5. The CDR3 DNA sequence: TGTGCCAGCTGGAAGACTAGCGGGAGGGCCTACGAGCAGTACTTC. Protein product: CASWKTSGRAYEQYF. Full variable domain (rest looked up from reference TRBV28 and TRBJ2-7): DVKVTQSSRYLVKRTGEKVFLECVQDMDHENMFWYRQDPGLGLRLIYFSYDVKMKEKGDIPEGYSVSREKKERFSLILESASTNQTSMYLCASWKTSGRAYEQYFGPGTRLTVT.

Points on this clone: One end of the junction does not line up with germline, which may come from a read error. CDR3 loop: CASSYSGRASYEQYF. The CDR3 coding sequence is TGTGCTAGCAGTTACAGCGGGAGGGCCTCCTACGAGCAGTACTTC. V usage is TRBV7-7 and J usage is TRBJ2-7, with 10 nucleotides matching TRBD2. Germline CDR1 reads SSHAT; CDR2 reads FNYEAQ (reference sequence). The CDR3 has 15 residues.

This rearrangement joins TRBV4-2 to TRBJ2-1; D is perhaps TRBD2 (6 bases). The length of the CDR3 is 17 residues. The V end lost 1 base, the J end lost 0 bases, and 13 bases lay between the germline ends. Per germline, CDR1 LGHNA and CDR2 YNFKEQ. The CDR3 reads CASSQVGGSGSYNEQFF. Here the CDR3 DNA reads TGTGCCAGCAGCCAAGTCGGGGGTAGCGGCTCCTACAATGAGCAGTTCTTC.

The DNA of the CDR3 is TGTGCCAGCAGATTACGGGGGGAGAGATCCTACGAGCAGTACTTC. The encoded protein is CASRLRGERSYEQYF. The chain links TRBV27 to TRBJ2-7, with TRBD2 matching over 7 bases. The CDR3 is 15 amino acids. Germline trimming cut 6 bases from V and 1 base from J; bases unmatched to any gene: 9. Germline CDR1 MNHEY, CDR2 SMNVEV (reference sequence).

V gene TRBV19 combines with J gene TRBJ1-4; D not certain. Germline CDR1 reads LNHDA; CDR2 reads SQIVND (reference sequence). V was pared by 5 bases and J by 3 bases, with 13 bases between. The CDR3 length is 15 residues. The CDR3 loop reads CASSHIPGPNEKLFF. CDR3 bases: TGTGCCAGTAGTCACATACCCGGACCTAATGAAAAACTGTTTTTT.

This clone was seen once. The CDR3 sequence is CATSDATVNYGYTF. The CDR3 DNA follows: TGTGCCACCAGTGATGCAACTGTGAACTATGGCTACACCTTC. The gene calls are TRBV24-1 and TRBJ1-2; the D is unclear. The length of the CDR3 is 14 residues. Trimming shortened V by 3 bases and J by 2 bases, and 9 bases separated the two germline ends. Germline CDR1 is KGHDR and CDR2 is SFDVKD.

This clone has only one observation. The chain carries TRBV3-1 (or the pseudogene TRBV3-2) and TRBJ1-5; D gene unclear. The CDR3 has 13 amino acids. V lost 1 base to trimming and J lost 6 bases, with 7 bases between them. Per the germline V gene, CDR1 is LGHDT and CDR2 is YNNKEL (reference sequence). CDR3 in DNA: TGTGCCAGCAGCCAAGTTACGGGTCAGCCCCAGCATTTT. This sequence encodes CASSQVTGQPQHF.

V is TRBV5-4 and J is TRBJ1-3, with D possibly matching TRBD1 (6 bases). V was pared by 4 bases and J by 4 bases, with 12 bases between. CDR1 is SGHNT and CDR2 is YYREEE in the germline V gene (reference sequence). The CDR3 covers 14 residues. This chain's CDR3 is CASSRGGVGNTIYF. The CDR3 DNA reads as TGTGCCAGCAGCAGGGGGGGGGTCGGAAACACCATATATTTT.

This sequence joins TRBV6-2 or TRBV6-3 and TRBJ1-5; 9 bases align to TRBD1. Germline V gene lookup returns CDR1 MNHEY and CDR2 SVGEGT. V dropped 6 bases and J dropped 7; count of bases not matched to a gene: 7. The CDR3 is 14 amino acids. CDR3 sequence reads: CASSPGTGKQPQHF. CDR3 in DNA: TGTGCCAGCAGCCCCGGGACAGGGAAACAGCCCCAGCATTTT.

The rearrangement links TRBV11-2 to TRBJ2-5; D is possibly TRBD2 (6 bases). The CDR3 runs to 16 residues. CDR1 is SGHAT, CDR2 FQNNGV, per germline. Trimming took 5 bases from V and 1 from J, leaving 17 bases between them. For the CDR3, the DNA is TGTGCCAGCAGCCTACTCCTCCGGGACTCCCAAGAGACCCAGTACTTC. Translation: CASSLLLRDSQETQYF.

V gene TRBV5-1 combines with J gene TRBJ2-1; 7 positions agree with TRBD2. The CDR3 extends over 14 amino acids. Trimming at V came to 0 bases and at J to 5 bases, leaving 2 bases not matched to a gene. CDR1 is SGHRS and CDR2 is YFSETQ in the germline V gene. The DNA of the CDR3 is TGCGCCAGCAGCTTGGGAGCGGGAAACAATGAGCAGTTCTTC. The encoded protein is CASSLGAGNNEQFF.

This rearrangement joins TRBV10-3 to TRBJ1-4, with D hard to call. Germline CDR1 ENHRY, CDR2 SYGVKD. The V and J ends lost 7 bases and 0 bases respectively, with 9 bases between them. The CDR3 is 14 amino acids. For the CDR3, the DNA is TGTGCCATCAAACCGTCCGCAACTAATGAAAAACTGTTTTTT. Its translation is CAIKPSATNEKLFF.

The genes are TRBV7-9 and TRBJ1-5; possibly TRBD1 for D (6 bases). The CDR3 length is 15 residues. Trimming cost V 1 base and J 3 bases, with 10 bases left between them. The germline CDR1 and CDR2 sequences are SEHNR and FQNEAQ (reference sequence). The CDR3 region has the DNA TGTGCCAGCAGCTTAGGACAGGCCCCCAATCAGCCCCAGCATTTT. Amino acids: CASSLGQAPNQPQHF.